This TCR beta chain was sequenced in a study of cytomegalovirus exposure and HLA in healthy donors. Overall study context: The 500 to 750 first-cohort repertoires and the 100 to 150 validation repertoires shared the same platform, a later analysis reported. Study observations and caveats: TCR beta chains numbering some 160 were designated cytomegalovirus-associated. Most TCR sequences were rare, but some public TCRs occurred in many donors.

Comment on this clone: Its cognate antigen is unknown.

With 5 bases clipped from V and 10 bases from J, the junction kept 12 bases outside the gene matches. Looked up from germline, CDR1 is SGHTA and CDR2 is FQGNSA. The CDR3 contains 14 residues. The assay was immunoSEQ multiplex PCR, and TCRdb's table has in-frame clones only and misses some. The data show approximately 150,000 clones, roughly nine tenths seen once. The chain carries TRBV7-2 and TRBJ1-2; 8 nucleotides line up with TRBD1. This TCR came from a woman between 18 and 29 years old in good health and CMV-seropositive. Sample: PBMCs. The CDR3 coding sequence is TGTGCCAGCAGCCCAGGACAGGGAGGGATAGACTACACCTTC. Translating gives CASSPGQGGIDYTF. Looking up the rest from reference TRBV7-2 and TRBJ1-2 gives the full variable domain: GAGVSQSPSNKVTEKGKDVELRCDPISGHTALYWYRQSLGQGLEFLIYFQGNSAPDKSGLPSDRFSAERTGGSVSTLTIQRTQQEDSAVYLCASSPGQGGIDYTFGSGTRLTVV.